This TCR beta chain emerged from a study of pediatric ulcerative colitis. Study details: Ulcerative colitis patients had pancolitis or left-sided colitis, with confirming histology. Study results and caveats: Two patients' blood samples yielded substantially fewer templates.

This was a survey-level run. Repertoires were generated with immunoSEQ multiplex PCR, while TCRdb's copy carries only in-frame clones and drops some. Here the sample spans approximately 14,000 clones, approximately 90% being singletons. With regard to this clone: What it recognizes is unknown.

The sequence derives from a boy aged 5-17 years with moderate ulcerative colitis. Sequencing was performed on blood.

The CDR3 here is CASSQSYGANVLTF. CDR3 DNA: TGTGCCAGCAGCCAGTCATATGGGGCCAACGTCCTGACTTTC. The rearrangement joins TRBV14 to TRBJ2-6; D not resolved. Between the trimmed V and J ends, which lost 3 bases and 3 bases, there was a span of 6 bases. CDR3 length: 14 residues. In germline, CDR1 is SGHDN, CDR2 FVKESK.